These T cell receptor beta chains were read from a single sample in a study of monozygotic twins with inflammatory bowel disease. TCRdb reprocessed the 5' RACE reads and keeps a single row for each CDR3 protein, giving no DNA. In all, the sample yields a few hundred thousand distinct CDR3 sequences. The sequenced sample was blood. These receptors were collected from a human donor with ulcerative colitis or Crohn's disease, or a healthy co-twin of an affected twin (not recorded which). Both conserved end residues are part of each CDR3.

V gene: TRBV3-1
J gene: TRBJ2-1
CDR3 protein: CASSKGRGQFF

V gene: TRBV11-1
J gene: TRBJ2-3
CDR3 protein: CASSKIEPGVLIVDTQYF

V gene: TRBV6-4
J gene: TRBJ2-1
CDR3 protein: CASSDLNSGGPQFF

V gene: TRBV20-1
J gene: TRBJ1-5
CDR3 protein: CSAPEKGYGNQPQHF

V gene: TRBV3-1
J gene: TRBJ1-5
CDR3 protein: CASSHIPYGQPQHF

V gene: TRBV6-5
J gene: TRBJ2-7
CDR3 protein: CASSYSEEARVQYF

V gene: TRBV20-1
J gene: TRBJ2-7
CDR3 protein: CSARVSRASEQYF

V gene: TRBV7-3
J gene: TRBJ2-1
CDR3 protein: CASSFMGGPPPYNEQFF

V gene: TRBV9
J gene: TRBJ1-6
CDR3 protein: CASSPRTGSNSPLHF

V gene: TRBV19
J gene: TRBJ1-4
CDR3 protein: CASDTGDANEKLFF

V gene: TRBV6-5
J gene: TRBJ1-4
CDR3 protein: CASSYEGQGPNEKLFF

V gene: TRBV20-1
J gene: TRBJ2-1
CDR3 protein: CSARSGGDYNEQFF

V gene: TRBV24-1
J gene: TRBJ2-1
CDR3 protein: CATSDTRGRNEQFF

V gene: TRBV10-3
J gene: TRBJ1-1
CDR3 protein: CASTTRLNTEAFF

V gene: TRBV5-6
J gene: TRBJ2-2
CDR3 protein: CASSWGQHTGELFF

V gene: TRBV12-3/TRBV12-4
J gene: TRBJ1-4
CDR3 protein: CASSGDSNEKLFF

V gene: TRBV7-9
J gene: TRBJ1-1
CDR3 protein: CASRWFEGEIEAFF

V gene: TRBV10-3
J gene: TRBJ2-6
CDR3 protein: CAISESTRWSSGANVLTF

V gene: TRBV12-3/TRBV12-4
J gene: TRBJ1-1
CDR3 protein: CASRARQYTEAFF

V gene: TRBV3-1
J gene: TRBJ1-5
CDR3 protein: CASSQGPLQHF

V gene: TRBV6-1
J gene: TRBJ1-1
CDR3 protein: CASSPLNTGTEAFF

V gene: TRBV24-1
J gene: TRBJ2-1
CDR3 protein: CATSDTGTSANEQFF

V gene: TRBV7-8
J gene: TRBJ2-7
CDR3 protein: CASSLFSSGVVSYEQYF

V gene: TRBV10-3
J gene: TRBJ2-5
CDR3 protein: CAISDVIQETQYF

V gene: TRBV4-1
J gene: TRBJ1-1
CDR3 protein: CASSQDQTIRTEAFF

V gene: TRBV4-2
J gene: TRBJ1-5
CDR3 protein: CASSQPTYSNQPQHF

V gene: TRBV20-1
J gene: TRBJ2-1
CDR3 protein: CSAKAMILAGVPNNEQFF